This is a list of T cell receptor beta chains from one sample in a study of shared clonotypes between healthy human individuals. Method: immunoSEQ multiplex PCR; TCRdb's copy keeps in-frame clones and lacks some. The sample shows 950,000 to 1,200,000 clones, roughly 80% of them seen only once. The sequencing input was memory CD4+ T cells from PBMCs. The receptors here all came from a young man in good health. Some clones in this sample may be carry-over from other donors' samples. The CDR3 runs from the conserved cysteine through the conserved F or W. D genes are given only for firm matches. Clone size appears in some rows only: once, few, many, or a class for an expanded clone.

TRBV9,NA,13,TRBJ2-5,NA,TGTGCCAGCAGCGTGCATAAACAAGAGACCCAGTACTTC,CASSVHKQETQYF
TRBV5-1,TRBD2,15,TRBJ2-3,NA,TGCGCCAGCGGGAGACTAGCGGGAGGCACAGATACGCAGTATTTT,CASGRLAGGTDTQYF
TRBV2,NA,14,TRBJ1-3,NA,TGTGCCAGCAGTGGACAGAGCTCTGGAAACACCATATATTTT,CASSGQSSGNTIYF
TRBV30,NA,16,TRBJ2-2,NA,TGTGCCTGGAGTCCGTGGGTAGCGCTAAACACCGGGGAGCTGTTTTTT,CAWSPWVALNTGELFF
TRBV29-1,TRBD2,14,TRBJ2-7,NA,TGCAGCGTGGCGGGACTAGCGGGAACCGGCGAGCAGTACTTC,CSVAGLAGTGEQYF
TRBV9,NA,13,TRBJ1-1,NA,TGTGCCAGCAGCGTCCGGATGAACACTGAAGCTTTCTTT,CASSVRMNTEAFF
TRBV5-1,TRBD1,15,TRBJ2-1,NA,TGCGCCAGCAGCTTGTCGGGACAGGGAAGCAATGAGCAGTTCTTC,CASSLSGQGSNEQFF
TRBV5-1,NA,17,TRBJ2-5,NA,TGCGCCAGCAGCTTGGGAGGACTGTCCCCGTACCAAGAGACCCAGTACTTC,CASSLGGLSPYQETQYF
TRBV12-5,NA,17,TRBJ1-1,NA,TGTGCTAGTGAGGGGGAAATGGGCGGAGCCATGAACACTGAAGCTTTCTTT,CASEGEMGGAMNTEAFF
TRBV19,TRBD2,17,TRBJ2-2,NA,TGTGCCAGTAGTTCCCGGGGGAGGGCCACGAACACCGGGGAGCTGTTTTTT,CASSSRGRATNTGELFF
TRBV7-8,TRBD2,15,TRBJ2-5,few,TGTGCCAGCAGCCCCCTAGCGGGTAAGGAAGAGACCCAGTACTTC,CASSPLAGKEETQYF
TRBV7-2,NA,13,TRBJ2-7,NA,TGTGCCAGCAGCGTTAGAGGAGCCTACGAGCAGTACTTC,CASSVRGAYEQYF
TRBV5-1,TRBD1,15,TRBJ1-1,NA,TGCGCCAGCAGCCCTGGACAGGGAACGAACACTGAAGCTTTCTTT,CASSPGQGTNTEAFF
TRBV28,NA,12,TRBJ1-5,few,TGTGCCAGCTCTTCGAGCCATCAGCCCCAGCATTTT,CASSSSHQPQHF